Listed here are 22 T cell receptor beta chains from one sample, sequenced in a study of T cells in Graves' hyperthyroidism and ophthalmopathy (dated by TCRdb to between 2019 and 2020). To prepare the library, multiplex PCR was applied. TCRdb lists the instrument as Illumina HiSeq 2000. The TCR beta CDR3 regions were amplified from the RNA transcripts. The TCR CDR3 was subjected to a first round of RT-PCR using the HTBI primer set and the Qiagen OneStep RT-PCR kit. The public reads were quality trimmed at Q25 with fastp and then assembled into clones with MiXCR by TCRdb, keeping productive beta chains. One record per CDR3 amino acid sequence lists the most common genes and DNA. The sample table shows fewer than 450,000 distinct CDR3 sequences, and roughly 17% are seen once. Almost 35% of the sample is in the top ten clones. Sequencing input: blood. All receptors come from a woman between 25 and 40 years old with Graves' hyperthyroidism that later progressed to Graves' ophthalmopathy.

In this sample, this clonotype turned up many times. The rearrangement joins TRBV24-1 to TRBJ2-3; D not certain. Germline CDR1 and CDR2: KGHDR and SFDVKD. This CDR3 comprises 13 residues. The ends were cut back, 3 bases at V and 6 bases at J, with 9 bases in the middle. CDR3 in amino acids: CATSDPPTDTQYF. CDR3 sequence (DNA): TGTGCCACCAGTGATCCCCCTACGGATACGCAGTATTTT.

As concerns this clonotype: A much larger clonotype is one base distant, so this may be a read error. V gene TRBV15 combines with J gene TRBJ1-2; 7 bases are a match to TRBD1. Germline V gene sequence: CDR1 LNHNV, CDR2 YYDKDF (reference sequence). The CDR3 sequence is 13 residues long. V was pared by 2 bases and J by 7 bases, with 4 bases of the junction left unmatched. The DNA of the CDR3 is TGTGCCACCAGCAGACAGACAGGGACTGGCTACACCTTC. Protein sequence: CATSRQTGTGYTF.

This clonotype occurred many times. The genes are TRBV20-1 and TRBJ2-1, with D unclear. The V gene lost 3 bases and the J gene lost 10 bases, with 10 bases spanning the gap. The germline gives CDR1 DFQATT, CDR2 SNEGSKA (reference sequence). CDR3 length equals 11 residues. The CDR3 DNA follows: TGCAGTGCTAGCCCCGGGCCCGAGCAGTTCTTC. It codes for CSASPGPEQFF.

This clonotype has at least ten counts. The rearrangement links TRBV6-1 to TRBJ1-2; maybe TRBD1 (5 bases). The germline CDR1 and CDR2 sequences are MNHNS and SASEGT. The CDR3 is 15 residues long. V lost 6 bases and J lost 5, with 19 bases in between. The CDR3 spells CASSRLATDPYGYTF. In DNA form, the CDR3 reads TGTGCCAGCAGCCGTCTGGCGACAGACCCATATGGCTACACCTTC.

This clonotype showed up many times. The chain carries TRBV6-1 and TRBJ2-7; TRBD1 aligns across 8 bases. CDR3 length: 15 residues. After removal of 6 bases from V and 7 bases from J, the junction contained 14 bases not matched to a gene. The V gene's germline CDR1 is MNHNS and CDR2 SASEGT. The CDR3 region is CASSLGTGPTGEQYF. CDR3 nucleotides: TGTGCCAGCAGCCTCGGGACAGGTCCCACGGGGGAGCAGTACTTC.

V and J are TRBV12-3 or TRBV12-4 and TRBJ1-2; D is unclear. Between the trimmed V and J ends, which lost 1 base and 1 base, there was a span of 10 bases. This CDR3 contains 15 residues. The DNA for the CDR3 is TGTGCCAGCAGTTTAGTGGAGGGCCTTAACTATGGCTACACCTTC. As protein: CASSLVEGLNYGYTF.

This clonotype has at least ten counts. The chain carries TRBV6-5 and TRBJ2-1; 9 bases agree with TRBD2. The CDR3 extends over 18 amino acids. Germline V lookup: CDR1 MNHEY, CDR2 SVGAGI. Trimming cost V 2 bases and J 0 bases; bases outside gene matches: 8. CDR3 nucleotide sequence: TGTGCCAGCAGTTACCCAACTAGCGGGTATAGCTCCTACAATGAGCAGTTCTTC. Translating gives CASSYPTSGYSSYNEQFF.

Ten or more counts support this clonotype. The chain is built from TRBV15 and TRBJ2-7, with a possible D match to TRBD1 (7 bases). V lost 0 bases and J lost 2, with 11 bases in between. The germline V gene encodes CDR1 LNHNV and CDR2 YYDKDF (reference sequence). This CDR3 spans 15 amino acids. CDR3 protein: CATSRDRGVPYEQYF. The CDR3 nucleotides are TGTGCCACCAGCAGAGACAGGGGGGTCCCCTACGAGCAGTACTTC.

This clonotype has only a few counts. The chain joins TRBV10-3 to TRBJ2-7; weak D call: TRBD1 (6 bases). Germline lookup yields CDR1 ENHRY and CDR2 SYGVKD. Trimming removed 9 bases at V and 7 bases at J, with 19 bases between. This CDR3 region has 13 residues. CDR3 sequence (DNA): TGTGCCATTCCAGGGGCCGGGGCCGGGGAGCAGTACTTC. This encodes CAIPGAGAGEQYF.

CDR3 sequence: CASSLDQGCRAFF. In DNA form, the CDR3 reads TGTGCCAGCAGCTTAGACCAGGGCTGCAGAGCTTTCTTT. V and J are TRBV7-2 and TRBJ1-1; D possibly corresponds to TRBD1 (5 bases). The germline CDR1 and CDR2 sequences are SGHTA and FQGNSA. CDR3 size: 13 residues. V was shortened by 1 base and J by 10 bases, with 13 bases between the two germline ends.

V usage is TRBV29-1 and J usage is TRBJ2-1; no clear D. Per the germline V gene, CDR1 is SQVTM and CDR2 is ANQGSEA. V lost 4 bases to trimming and J lost 4 bases, with 11 bases between them. CDR3 length equals 13 residues. CDR3 sequence: CSVVGGTYNEQFF. The CDR3 bases are TGCAGCGTTGTTGGCGGCACTTACAATGAGCAGTTCTTC.

This clonotype appeared a few times. This chain joins TRBV14 and TRBJ2-3; 8 bases line up with TRBD1. The V and J ends lost 4 bases and 2 bases, in that order; junction bases with no gene match: 5. CDR3 length: 15 residues. Germline CDR1 reads SGHDN; CDR2 reads FVKESK. The CDR3 DNA reads TGTGCCAGCAGCCCCAGGACAGGGCACACAGATACGCAGTATTTT. Protein product: CASSPRTGHTDTQYF.

In its sample, this clonotype was seen many times. The chain couples TRBV7-2 to TRBJ2-7, with TRBD2 as a possible D gene (6 bases). The germline gives CDR1 SGHTA, CDR2 FQGNSA. The CDR3 contains 17 residues. V lost 1 base, J lost 2 bases, and 18 bases lay in between. The CDR3 sequence: CASSLEGPGVHAYEQYF. CDR3 bases: TGTGCCAGCAGCTTAGAGGGCCCGGGAGTCCATGCCTACGAGCAGTACTTC. The full variable domain, rest sourced from reference TRBV7-2 and TRBJ2-7, is GAGVSQSPSNKVTEKGKDVELRCDPISGHTALYWYRQSLGQGLEFLIYFQGNSAPDKSGLPSDRFSAERTGGSVSTLTIQRTQQEDSAVYLCASSLEGPGVHAYEQYFGPGTRLTVT.

This clonotype was counted at least ten times. The rearrangement uses TRBV4-1 and TRBJ2-7; D gene uncertain. V was cut by 0 bases and J by 0 bases, with 15 bases left in between. Germline V gene lookup returns CDR1 MGHRA and CDR2 YSYEKL. CDR3 length equals 17 residues. Here the CDR3 reads CASSQDREGQSSYEQYF. In DNA, the CDR3 is TGCGCCAGCAGCCAAGATCGAGAAGGGCAGAGCTCCTACGAGCAGTACTTC.

The rearrangement links TRBV28 to TRBJ1-2; possible D gene TRBD1, 5 bases. The germline gives CDR1 MDHEN, CDR2 SYDVKM. The CDR3 is 14 residues long. V lost 6 bases to trimming and J lost 3 bases, with 14 bases between them. The CDR3 nucleotides read TGTGCCAGCAGCACGAAGGGGAAGCACTATGGCTACACCTTC. This sequence encodes CASSTKGKHYGYTF.

This chain joins TRBV6-1 and TRBJ1-4; D is uncertain. The V gene lost 6 bases and the J gene lost 3 bases, with 20 bases spanning the gap. In germline, CDR1 is MNHNS, CDR2 SASEGT. The CDR3 extends over 17 amino acids. The CDR3 reads CASRDPPDWKANEKLFF. The CDR3 DNA reads as TGTGCCAGCAGGGACCCGCCAGATTGGAAAGCTAATGAAAAACTGTTTTTT.

The gene calls are TRBV6-2 or TRBV6-3 and TRBJ2-1, with no clear D. Deletions cut 2 bases from V and 8 bases from J, with 13 bases between. The germline V gene encodes CDR1 MNHEY and CDR2 SVGEGT. This CDR3 has 14 residues. The CDR3 nucleotides read TGTGCCAGCAGTTACAGAGAATCTCGGGATGAGCAGTTCTTC. This translates into CASSYRESRDEQFF.

This clonotype occurred many times. The chain uses TRBV12-3 or TRBV12-4 and TRBJ1-2, with 7 positions matching TRBD1. The CDR3 loop spans 13 amino acids. V lost 4 bases and J lost 4; bases outside the gene matches: 3. CDR3 sequence (DNA): TGTGCCAGCAGTTCCCCAGGGGGCTATGGCTACACCTTC. This translates into CASSSPGGYGYTF.

This clonotype was counted at least ten times. The chain uses TRBV11-2 and TRBJ2-1; the match to TRBD2 covers 14 bases. Germline V gene lookup returns CDR1 SGHAT and CDR2 FQNNGV. Trimming cost V 5 bases and J 12 bases; bases outside gene matches: 12. This CDR3 spans 16 amino acids. This CDR3 reads CASSRSGTSGRSGQFF. DNA of the CDR3: TGTGCCAGCAGCCGGTCCGGGACTAGCGGGAGATCTGGGCAGTTCTTC.

In its sample, this clonotype was seen a few times. The V call is TRBV4-2, the J call TRBJ1-6; no definite D call. There are 14 residues in the CDR3. Trimming left V 0 bases short and J 9 bases short, with 9 bases between. The germline gives CDR1 LGHNA, CDR2 YNFKEQ. The CDR3 sequence is CASSQEGGSSPLHF. The CDR3, as DNA: TGTGCCAGCAGCCAAGAGGGAGGTTCTTCACCCCTCCACTTT.

This clonotype was counted once. At one end the junction does not follow the germline gene, possibly because of a read error. This sequence joins TRBV30 and TRBJ1-2, with D perhaps TRBD1 (6 bases). The CDR3 runs to 14 residues. CDR1 is GTSNPN, CDR2 SVGIG, per germline (reference sequence). The CDR3 region has the DNA TGTGCCTGGAGGGGAGAACAGGGTCCCTATGACTACACCTTC. Amino acids: CAWRGEQGPYDYTF.

The chain uses TRBV20-1 and TRBJ1-1, with 10 bases that match TRBD1. Germline lookup yields CDR1 DFQATT and CDR2 SNEGSKA (reference sequence). The CDR3 consists of 15 residues. V lost 6 bases, J lost 5 bases, and 12 bases stayed unmatched. CDR3 residues: CSASDKTGGRTEAFF. As DNA, the CDR3 is TGCAGTGCCTCGGATAAGACAGGGGGCCGAACTGAAGCTTTCTTT.